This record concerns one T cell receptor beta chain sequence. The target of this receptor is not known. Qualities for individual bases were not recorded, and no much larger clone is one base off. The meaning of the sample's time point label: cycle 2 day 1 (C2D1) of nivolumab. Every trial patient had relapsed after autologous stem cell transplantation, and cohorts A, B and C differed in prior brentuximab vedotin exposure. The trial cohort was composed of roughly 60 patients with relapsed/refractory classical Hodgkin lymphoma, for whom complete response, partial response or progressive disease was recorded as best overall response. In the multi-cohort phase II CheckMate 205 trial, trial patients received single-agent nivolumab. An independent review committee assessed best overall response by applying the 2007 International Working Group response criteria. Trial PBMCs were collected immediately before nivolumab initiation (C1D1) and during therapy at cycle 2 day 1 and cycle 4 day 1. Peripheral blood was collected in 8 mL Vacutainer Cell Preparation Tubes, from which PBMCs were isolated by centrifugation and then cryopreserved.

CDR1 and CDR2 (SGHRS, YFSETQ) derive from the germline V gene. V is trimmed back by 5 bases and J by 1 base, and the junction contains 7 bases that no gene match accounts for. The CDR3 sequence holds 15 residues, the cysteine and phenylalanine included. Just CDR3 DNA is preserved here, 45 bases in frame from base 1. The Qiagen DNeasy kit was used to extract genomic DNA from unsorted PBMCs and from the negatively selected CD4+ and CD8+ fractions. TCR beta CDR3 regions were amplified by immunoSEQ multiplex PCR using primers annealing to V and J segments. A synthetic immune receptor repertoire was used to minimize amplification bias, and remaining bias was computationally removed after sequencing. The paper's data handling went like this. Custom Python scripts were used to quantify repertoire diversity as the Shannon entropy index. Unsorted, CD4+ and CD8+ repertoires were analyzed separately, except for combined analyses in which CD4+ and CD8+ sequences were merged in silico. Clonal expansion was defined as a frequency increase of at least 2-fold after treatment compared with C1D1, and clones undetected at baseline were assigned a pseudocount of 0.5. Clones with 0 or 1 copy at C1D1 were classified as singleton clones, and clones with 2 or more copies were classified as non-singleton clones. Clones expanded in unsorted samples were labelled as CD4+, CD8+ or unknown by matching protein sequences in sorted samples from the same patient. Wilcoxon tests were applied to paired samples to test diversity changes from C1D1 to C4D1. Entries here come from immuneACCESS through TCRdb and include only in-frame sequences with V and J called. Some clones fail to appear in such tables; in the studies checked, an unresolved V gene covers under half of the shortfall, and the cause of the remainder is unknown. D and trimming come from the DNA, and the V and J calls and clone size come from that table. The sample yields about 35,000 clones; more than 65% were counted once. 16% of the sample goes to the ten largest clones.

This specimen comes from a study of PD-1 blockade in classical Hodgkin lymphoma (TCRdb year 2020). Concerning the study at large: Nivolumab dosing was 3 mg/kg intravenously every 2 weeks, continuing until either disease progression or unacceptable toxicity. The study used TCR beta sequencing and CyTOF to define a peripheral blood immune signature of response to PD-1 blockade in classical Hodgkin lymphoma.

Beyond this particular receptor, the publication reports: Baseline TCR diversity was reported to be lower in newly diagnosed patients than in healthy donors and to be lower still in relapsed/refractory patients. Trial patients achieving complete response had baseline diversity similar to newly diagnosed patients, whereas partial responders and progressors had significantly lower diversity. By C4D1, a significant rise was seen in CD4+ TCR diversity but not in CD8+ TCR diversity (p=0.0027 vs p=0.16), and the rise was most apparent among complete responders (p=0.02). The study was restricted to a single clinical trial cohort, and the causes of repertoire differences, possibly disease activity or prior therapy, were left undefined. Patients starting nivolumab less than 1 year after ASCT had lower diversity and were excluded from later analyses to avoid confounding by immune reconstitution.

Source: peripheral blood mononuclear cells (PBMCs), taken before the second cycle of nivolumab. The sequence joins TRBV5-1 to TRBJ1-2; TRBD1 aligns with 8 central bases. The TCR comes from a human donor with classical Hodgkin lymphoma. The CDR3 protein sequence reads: CASRSATGVNYGYTF. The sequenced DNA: TGCGCCAGCAGGTCGGCGACAGGGGTTAACTATGGCTACACCTTC.